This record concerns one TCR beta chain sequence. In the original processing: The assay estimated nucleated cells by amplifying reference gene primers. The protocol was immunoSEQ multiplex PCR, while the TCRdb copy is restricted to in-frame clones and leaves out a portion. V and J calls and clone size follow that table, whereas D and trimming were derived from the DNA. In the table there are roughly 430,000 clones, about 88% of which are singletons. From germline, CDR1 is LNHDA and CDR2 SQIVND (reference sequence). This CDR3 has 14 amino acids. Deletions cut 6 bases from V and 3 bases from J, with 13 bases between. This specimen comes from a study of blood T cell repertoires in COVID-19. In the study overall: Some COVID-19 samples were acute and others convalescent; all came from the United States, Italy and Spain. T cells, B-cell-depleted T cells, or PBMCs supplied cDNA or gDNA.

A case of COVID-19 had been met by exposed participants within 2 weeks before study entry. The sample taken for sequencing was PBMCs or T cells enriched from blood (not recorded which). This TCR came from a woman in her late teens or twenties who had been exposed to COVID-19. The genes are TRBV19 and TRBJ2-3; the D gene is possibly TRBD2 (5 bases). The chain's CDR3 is CASSPRAPTDTQYF. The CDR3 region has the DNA TGTGCCAGTAGCCCGAGGGCGCCGACAGATACGCAGTATTTT.